The TCR beta chain described here comes from a study of OX40 agonist ivuxolimab in advanced cancers. On the study more broadly: Patients got intravenous ivuxolimab at 0.01 to 10 mg/kg every 2 weeks. Enrolled patients in dose escalation had cancers that were hepatocellular carcinoma, melanoma, renal cell or head and neck cancer.

The investigators sampled blood at baseline, at cycle 4 day 1, and at cycle 7 day 1. The V end was cut by 0 bases, the J end by 3 bases, with 11 bases between. The CDR3 consists of 16 residues. Germline V lookup: CDR1 SGHVS, CDR2 FQNEAQ. This table comes from immunoSEQ multiplex PCR, and its TCRdb copy is limited to in-frame clones, with some not included. The table records approximately 100,000 clones, 87% of them present only once. Broader study findings: In general, CD8+ T cells held more expanded clones than CD4+ did, on average.

With respect to this clone: Antigen unknown.

This sequence joins TRBV7-8 and TRBJ2-2; perhaps TRBD1 as D (5 bases). The sequence derives from an adult with an advanced solid tumor such as melanoma, head and neck, liver or kidney cancer. The source material was CD4+ or CD8+ T cells sorted from blood, sampled in a trial of the OX40 agonist ivuxolimab. In DNA, the CDR3 is TGTGCCAGCAGCTTAGCCAGGGCATCCTACACCGGGGAGCTGTTTTTT. Amino acid sequence: CASSLARASYTGELFF.